This T cell receptor beta chain was recorded in a study of shared clonotypes between healthy human individuals. Study findings and constraints: Naive subsets generally exceeded memory subsets in estimated richness. The study found roughly 5% of naive CD4 clonotypes shared across a few donors.

Terminally differentiated effector memory CD45RA+ cells were excluded by CCR7 positive selection of CD45RO-negative cells. This clone was seen a single time. Its antigen is unidentified. It was across several immunoSEQ plates that each subset's genomic DNA was evenly split. Assay: immunoSEQ multiplex PCR; the TCRdb copy retains only in-frame clones and omits some. The sample contains approximately 2,200,000 clones, 93% of which appear only once. Material for sequencing was naive CD8+ T cells from PBMCs. This TCR was sampled from a young man in good health. Some clones in this sample may be carry-over from other donors' samples.

CDR3 residues: CASSIVPGGFNEQFF. The CDR3 DNA is TGTGCCAGTAGTATAGTGCCAGGGGGCTTCAATGAGCAGTTCTTC. The chain carries TRBV19 and TRBJ2-1, with TRBD1 matching over 8 bases. The germline CDR1 and CDR2 sequences are LNHDA and SQIVND (reference sequence). This CDR3 contains 15 residues. V lost 1 base to trimming and J lost 6 bases; unmatched junction nucleotides: 5. Filled out from reference TRBV19 and TRBJ2-1, the complete variable domain reads DGGITQSPKYLFRKEGQNVTLSCEQNLNHDAMYWYRQDPGQGLRLIYYSQIVNDFQKGDIAEGYSVSREKKESFPLTVTSAQKNPTAFYLCASSIVPGGFNEQFFGPGTRLTVL.